A single sample is the source of the 5 T cell receptor beta chains below, sequenced in a study of OX40 agonist ivuxolimab in advanced cancers. Profiling relied on immunoSEQ multiplex PCR, and the TCRdb table lists in-frame clones only, not all of them. The sample yields roughly 19,000 clones, around four fifths seen once. The sample here was CD4+ or CD8+ T cells sorted from blood, taken in a trial of the OX40 agonist ivuxolimab. Receptor source: an adult with an advanced solid tumor such as melanoma, head and neck, liver or kidney cancer.

This clone was seen once. J is TRBJ1-4 and V is TRBV9; a possible D gene is TRBD1 (6 bases). CDR3 length: 17 residues. V lost 3 bases to trimming and J lost 5 bases, with 20 bases between them. Per the germline V gene, CDR1 is SGDLS and CDR2 is YYNGEE. CDR3 protein: CASSGGAGEAGNEKLFF. For the CDR3, the DNA is TGTGCCAGCAGCGGGGGCGCAGGGGAGGCTGGGAATGAAAAACTGTTTTTT.

The V call is TRBV7-9, the J call TRBJ2-1, with 8 bases matching TRBD2. V trimming: 9 bases; J trimming: 7 bases; junction bases outside the gene matches: 11. The CDR3 sequence is 14 residues long. Per germline, CDR1 SEHNR and CDR2 FQNEAQ (reference sequence). CDR3 sequence (DNA): TGTGCCAGTGAACCGGGACTAGTGCCTAATGAGCAGTTCTTC. Residues: CASEPGLVPNEQFF.

CDR3 in amino acids: CASSPLGRGQLNEKLFF. CDR3 in DNA: TGCGCCAGCAGCCCCCTAGGGCGGGGACAGCTTAATGAAAAACTGTTTTTT. The gene calls are TRBV5-1 and TRBJ1-4; 7 bases line up with TRBD1. Germline values: CDR1 SGHRS, CDR2 YFSETQ. The CDR3 length is 17 residues. V lost 4 bases to trimming and J lost 4 bases; unmatched junction nucleotides: 13.

The CDR3, as DNA: TGTGCCACCAGCAGAGATTGGGGGAGCAATCAGCCCCAGCATTTT. This translates into CATSRDWGSNQPQHF. The genes are TRBV15 and TRBJ1-5; possible D gene TRBD1, 5 bases. Trimming stripped 0 bases from V and 1 base from J, with 7 bases between. The CDR3 spans 15 residues. Germline V gene data show CDR1 as LNHNV and CDR2 as YYDKDF (reference sequence).

The genes are TRBV7-9 and TRBJ2-7; tentative D call: TRBD2 (6 bases). Trimming pared 6 bases from V and 1 base from J, leaving 10 bases between. CDR1 and CDR2 from the germline V gene are SEHNR and FQNEAQ (reference sequence). CDR3 size: 13 residues. The chain's CDR3 is CASREGLSYEQYF. The CDR3 DNA is TGTGCCAGCAGAGAAGGACTATCCTACGAGCAGTACTTC. The variable domain in full, completed from reference TRBV7-9 and TRBJ2-7, reads DTGVSQNPRHKITKRGQNVTFRCDPISEHNRLYWYRQTLGQGPEFLTYFQNEAQLEKSRLLSDRFSAERPKGSFSTLEIQRTEQGDSAMYLCASREGLSYEQYFGPGTRLTVT.